Listed below are T cell receptor beta chains from one sample, sequenced in a study of T cell responses to AZD1222 COVID-19 vaccine. Repertoires were generated with immunoSEQ multiplex PCR, while TCRdb's copy carries only in-frame clones and drops some. The table lists 130,000 or so clones, roughly 89% of them singletons. The sequences come from peripheral blood, collected on day 0 of AZD1222 vaccination. The receptor set was obtained from an adult in good health. CDR3s include the opening cysteine and the closing phenylalanine or tryptophan. The D gene is left open where the match is weak. Part of the rows lack a size; the others show once, few, many or a class for expanded clones.

V	D	J	size	CDR3	DNA
TRBV24-1	NA	TRBJ2-1	NA	CATSDLSYNEQFF	TGTGCCACCAGTGATTTAAGCTACAATGAGCAGTTCTTC
TRBV6-5	NA	TRBJ1-2	NA	CASSQWTGTNYGYTF	TGTGCCAGCAGCCAGTGGACTGGGACTAACTATGGCTACACCTTC
TRBV18	NA	TRBJ1-6	NA	CASSPPRTDNSPLHF	TGTGCCAGCTCACCACCGAGGACAGATAATTCACCCCTCCACTTT
TRBV19	NA	TRBJ1-5	NA	CASSSIRASNQPQHF	TGTGCCAGTAGTAGCATCCGGGCCAGCAATCAGCCCCAGCATTTT
TRBV19	TRBD1	TRBJ2-1	NA	CASSRDRGPGNEQFF	TGTGCCAGTAGTAGGGACAGGGGGCCGGGAAATGAGCAGTTCTTC
TRBV5-1	TRBD1	TRBJ1-2	few	CASSLSTGEAGGYTF	TGCGCCAGCAGCTTGTCTACAGGGGAAGCGGGCGGCTACACCTTC
TRBV7-7	NA	TRBJ2-5	NA	CASTLGRGGQETQYF	TGTGCCAGCACATTGGGGCGGGGTGGTCAAGAGACCCAGTACTTC
TRBV28	TRBD2	TRBJ2-3	NA	CASRGGDTQYF	TGTGCCAGCAGGGGGGGGGATACGCAGTATTTT
TRBV7-9	NA	TRBJ1-2	NA	CASSPWALNYGYTF	TGTGCCAGCAGCCCCTGGGCCCTCAACTATGGCTACACCTTC
TRBV5-1	NA	TRBJ2-3	NA	CASSLVLAAENTDTQYF	TGCGCCAGCAGCTTGGTTTTGGCGGCAGAGAACACAGATACGCAGTATTTT
TRBV27	NA	TRBJ2-7	NA	CASSFGGAAYEQYF	TGTGCCAGCAGTTTTGGGGGGGCGGCCTACGAGCAGTACTTC
TRBV9	NA	TRBJ1-3	NA	CASSEGHGQTGNTIYF	TGTGCCAGCAGCGAGGGTCATGGACAGACTGGAAACACCATATATTTT
TRBV5-1	NA	TRBJ1-2	NA	CASSPIRGNYGYTF	TGCGCCAGCAGCCCCATCAGGGGAAACTATGGCTACACCTTC
TRBV12-3/TRBV12-4	NA	TRBJ1-2	NA	CASSRSVGGYTF	TGTGCCAGCAGTAGATCCGTCGGTGGCTACACCTTC
TRBV3-1/TRBV3-2	NA	TRBJ1-1	NA	CASSTPIMNTEAFF	TGTGCCAGCAGCACACCTATAATGAACACTGAAGCTTTCTTT
TRBV14	NA	TRBJ2-2	NA	CASSPGGRRRPGELFF	TGTGCCAGCAGCCCCGGGGGGCGTCGACGGCCCGGGGAGCTGTTTTTT
TRBV19	TRBD1	TRBJ1-2	NA	CASSPRRGVGYTF	TGTGCCAGTAGTCCCCGCAGGGGGGTCGGCTACACCTTC
TRBV6-5	NA	TRBJ1-5	NA	CASSYSNSQPQHF	TGTGCCAGCAGTTACTCGAACAGTCAGCCCCAGCATTTT
TRBV19	NA	TRBJ1-5	NA	CASSGQIGAVNQPQHF	TGTGCCAGTAGTGGCCAAATAGGCGCGGTTAATCAGCCCCAGCATTTT
TRBV12-5	TRBD1	TRBJ1-2	once	CASGLGTGGYTF	TGTGCTAGTGGTTTGGGGACAGGGGGGTACACCTTC
TRBV6-4	NA	TRBJ1-1	NA	CASSDTAGGTEAFF	TGTGCCAGCAGTGACACAGCTGGAGGCACTGAAGCTTTCTTT
TRBV2	NA	TRBJ2-7	NA	CASSERWGLTYEQYF	TGTGCCAGCAGTGAAAGGTGGGGCCTTACCTACGAGCAGTACTTC
TRBV29-1	TRBD1	TRBJ2-7	NA	CSVGQGLSYEQYF	TGCAGCGTCGGACAGGGCCTTTCCTACGAGCAGTACTTC
TRBV5-4	NA	TRBJ1-1	NA	CASSPPKGKNTEAFF	TGTGCCAGCAGCCCCCCGAAAGGAAAGAACACTGAAGCTTTCTTT
TRBV4-3	NA	TRBJ1-5	few	CASSQAPTGGQPQHF	TGCGCCAGCAGCCAAGCCCCGACGGGGGGCCAGCCCCAGCATTTT
TRBV7-6	TRBD2	TRBJ2-5	NA	CASSLAGAGADKTQYF	TGTGCCAGCAGCTTAGCGGGAGCGGGGGCTGATAAGACCCAGTACTTC
TRBV5-1	TRBD2	TRBJ2-5	NA	CASSPGLGETQYF	TGCGCCAGCAGCCCGGGACTAGGAGAGACCCAGTACTTC
TRBV13	NA	TRBJ1-2	NA	CASSLEGSGTGYTF	TGTGCCAGCAGCTTAGAGGGCTCGGGGACGGGCTACACCTTC
TRBV28	TRBD2	TRBJ2-7	NA	CASGTSGGPSYEQYF	TGTGCCAGCGGTACTAGCGGGGGGCCATCCTACGAGCAGTACTTC
TRBV6-5	NA	TRBJ2-1	NA	CASKTLSEQFF	TGTGCCAGCAAAACATTAAGTGAGCAGTTCTTC
TRBV10-3	NA	TRBJ1-6	NA	CAISSNVGGGSPLHF	TGTGCCATCAGTAGTAACGTGGGGGGAGGTTCACCCCTCCACTTT